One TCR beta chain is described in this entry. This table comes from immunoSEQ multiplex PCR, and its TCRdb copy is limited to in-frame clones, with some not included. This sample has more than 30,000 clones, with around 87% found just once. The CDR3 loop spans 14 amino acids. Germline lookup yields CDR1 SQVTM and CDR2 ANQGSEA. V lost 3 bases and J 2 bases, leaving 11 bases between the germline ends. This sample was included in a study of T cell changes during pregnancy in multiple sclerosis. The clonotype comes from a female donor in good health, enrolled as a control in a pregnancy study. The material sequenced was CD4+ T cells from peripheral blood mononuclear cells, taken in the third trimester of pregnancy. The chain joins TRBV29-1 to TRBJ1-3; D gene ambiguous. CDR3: CSVDEVLAGNTIYF. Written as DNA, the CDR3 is TGCAGCGTTGATGAAGTATTAGCTGGAAACACCATATATTTT.